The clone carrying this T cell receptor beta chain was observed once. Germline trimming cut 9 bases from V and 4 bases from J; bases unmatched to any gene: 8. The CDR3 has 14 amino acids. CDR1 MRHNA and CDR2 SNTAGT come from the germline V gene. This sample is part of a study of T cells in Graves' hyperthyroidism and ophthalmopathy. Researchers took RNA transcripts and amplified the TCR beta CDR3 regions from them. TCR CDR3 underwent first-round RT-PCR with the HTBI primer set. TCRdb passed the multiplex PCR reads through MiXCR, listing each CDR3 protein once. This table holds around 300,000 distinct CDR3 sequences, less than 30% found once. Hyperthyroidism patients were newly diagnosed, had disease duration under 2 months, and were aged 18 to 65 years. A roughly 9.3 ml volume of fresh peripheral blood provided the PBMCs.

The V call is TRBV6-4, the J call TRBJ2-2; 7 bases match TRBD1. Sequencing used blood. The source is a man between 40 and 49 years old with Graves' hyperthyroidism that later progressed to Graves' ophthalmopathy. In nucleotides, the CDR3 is TGTGCCAGTGGGATGACAGGGTCCACCGGGGAGCTGTTTTTT. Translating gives CASGMTGSTGELFF.